The clone carrying this T cell receptor beta chain was seen a single time. The sample comes from a study of blood T cell repertoires in COVID-19. The wider study: Samples taken during acute and convalescent COVID-19 were collected in the United States, Italy and Spain. PBMCs, B-cell-depleted T cells, or T cells were the source of the cDNA or gDNA that made up the material.

Authors' methods: For nucleated cells, counts were estimated from reference gene primer amplification. Profiling relied on immunoSEQ multiplex PCR, and the TCRdb table lists in-frame clones only, not all of them. D and trimming come from the DNA, and the V and J calls and clone size come from that table. The data hold under 250,000 clones, with around 81% observed a single time. Germline V lookup: CDR1 MDHEN, CDR2 SYDVKM. V lost 7 bases, J lost 4 bases, and 15 bases stayed unmatched. This CDR3 spans 17 amino acids. The sample consisted of peripheral blood. The source of this sequence is a man in his fifties or sixties with active or convalescent COVID-19. This chain uses TRBV28 with TRBJ2-7; 11 nucleotides line up with TRBD2. CDR3 sequence (DNA): TGTGCCAGCACTTACGTTAGCGGGGGGGCAGTGGGGTACGAGCAGTACTTC. Residues: CASTYVSGGAVGYEQYF.